These T cell receptor beta chains were read from a single sample in a study of blood T cell repertoires in COVID-19. TCRdb's copy holds only in-frame clones and misses some; the assay was immunoSEQ multiplex PCR. This sample carries 100,000 to 150,000 clones, approximately 84% of them seen once, and the ten largest clones take about a sixth. The sample was peripheral blood. The source is an elderly woman with acute or convalescent COVID-19. The conserved cysteine and the conserved F or W are not part of the CDR3 here. Not every row has a clone size; where given, it reads once, few, many or a size class.

V gene: TRBV11-2; clone size: NA; J gene: TRBJ1-2; CDR3 protein: ASSPQGRIVNYGYT
V gene: TRBV6-6; clone size: NA; J gene: TRBJ2-1; CDR3 protein: ASRHWTGDEDEQF
V gene: TRBV2; clone size: NA; J gene: TRBJ1-6; CDR3 protein: ASSGQGWVSPLH
V gene: TRBV28; clone size: NA; J gene: TRBJ2-3; CDR3 protein: ASSLSTDTQY
V gene: TRBV19; clone size: NA; J gene: TRBJ1-3; CDR3 protein: ASRSDSGSGNTIY
V gene: TRBV3-1/TRBV3-2; clone size: NA; J gene: TRBJ1-2; CDR3 protein: ASSPTLTSYGYT
V gene: TRBV5-1; clone size: NA; J gene: TRBJ1-6; CDR3 protein: ASSEGQLNSPLH
V gene: TRBV19; clone size: NA; J gene: TRBJ1-2; CDR3 protein: ASMNPRQGANYGYT
V gene: TRBV18; clone size: NA; J gene: TRBJ2-7; CDR3 protein: ASSPGGARQGEQY
V gene: TRBV4-3; clone size: NA; J gene: TRBJ1-1; CDR3 protein: ASSQEGGVGTEAF
V gene: TRBV19; clone size: NA; J gene: TRBJ1-5; CDR3 protein: ASTPQVSNQPQH
V gene: TRBV6-1; clone size: NA; J gene: TRBJ1-5; CDR3 protein: ASSEALIANQPQH
V gene: TRBV9; clone size: NA; J gene: TRBJ2-7; CDR3 protein: ASSVSGLAGGGRNEQY
V gene: TRBV7-2; clone size: NA; J gene: TRBJ2-7; CDR3 protein: ASSPVAVPYYEQY
V gene: TRBV9; clone size: NA; J gene: TRBJ2-3; CDR3 protein: ASSVGPSGLTDTQY
V gene: TRBV5-6; clone size: NA; J gene: TRBJ1-6; CDR3 protein: ASSFSQTTGMRNSPLH
V gene: TRBV5-1; clone size: NA; J gene: TRBJ2-5; CDR3 protein: ASSLNGGAQETQY
V gene: TRBV6-2/TRBV6-3; clone size: NA; J gene: TRBJ2-2; CDR3 protein: ASSYRRGTGELF
V gene: TRBV19; clone size: NA; J gene: TRBJ1-1; CDR3 protein: ASSIQTGVNTEAF
V gene: TRBV18; clone size: NA; J gene: TRBJ1-1; CDR3 protein: ASARDSLNTEAF
V gene: TRBV11-2; clone size: NA; J gene: TRBJ2-7; CDR3 protein: ASSLAAGTVYEQY
V gene: TRBV13; clone size: NA; J gene: TRBJ2-1; CDR3 protein: ASKLAASSYNEQF
V gene: TRBV7-9; clone size: NA; J gene: TRBJ1-1; CDR3 protein: ASSSTGSEAF
V gene: TRBV11-2; clone size: NA; J gene: TRBJ2-7; CDR3 protein: ASSLDIGRAYEQY
V gene: TRBV10-3; clone size: NA; J gene: TRBJ2-5; CDR3 protein: AIRLGQPAEVVKETQY
V gene: TRBV4-3; clone size: NA; J gene: TRBJ1-2; CDR3 protein: ASSQDRRALGYGYT
V gene: TRBV6-2/TRBV6-3; clone size: NA; J gene: TRBJ2-1; CDR3 protein: ASSYVLTSADYNEQF
V gene: TRBV2; clone size: NA; J gene: TRBJ1-5; CDR3 protein: ASSWQGNQPQH
V gene: TRBV4-3; clone size: NA; J gene: TRBJ2-6; CDR3 protein: ASSQDFGRDSGANVLT
V gene: TRBV21-1; clone size: NA; J gene: TRBJ1-1; CDR3 protein: ASSKGAENTEAF
V gene: TRBV3-1/TRBV3-2; clone size: NA; J gene: TRBJ1-6; CDR3 protein: ASSQEGGNSPLH
V gene: TRBV6-6; clone size: NA; J gene: TRBJ1-5; CDR3 protein: ASTPKTGNQPQH
V gene: TRBV6-5; clone size: NA; J gene: TRBJ2-7; CDR3 protein: ASTRDGTGYEQY
V gene: TRBV20-1; clone size: NA; J gene: TRBJ2-3; CDR3 protein: SASVGAADTQY
V gene: TRBV7-2; clone size: NA; J gene: TRBJ2-2; CDR3 protein: ASSLYRGLPNTGELF
V gene: TRBV6-2/TRBV6-3; clone size: NA; J gene: TRBJ1-5; CDR3 protein: ASSRIPGQGANQPQH
V gene: TRBV21-1; clone size: NA; J gene: TRBJ2-7; CDR3 protein: ASSKEGGTGKYYEQY
V gene: TRBV5-1; clone size: NA; J gene: TRBJ2-3; CDR3 protein: ASSLDRGSTDTQY
V gene: TRBV5-5; clone size: once; J gene: TRBJ2-7; CDR3 protein: ASSPGQGIAYEQY
V gene: TRBV6-5; clone size: NA; J gene: TRBJ2-7; CDR3 protein: ASSGTSGILKQY
V gene: TRBV19; clone size: NA; J gene: TRBJ2-7; CDR3 protein: ASSIRHGGLAGGSSYEQY
V gene: TRBV5-4; clone size: NA; J gene: TRBJ2-6; CDR3 protein: ASSLDIGGSGANVLT
V gene: TRBV29-1; clone size: NA; J gene: TRBJ1-3; CDR3 protein: SVEDQGAKGNTIY
V gene: TRBV6-5; clone size: NA; J gene: TRBJ2-7; CDR3 protein: ASSRPGLADEQY
V gene: TRBV2; clone size: NA; J gene: TRBJ1-1; CDR3 protein: AGSRDRVNTEAF